This entry describes one T cell receptor beta chain. A few counts support this clone. Its target antigen remains unknown. No quality values exist for individual bases; no much larger clone is one base distant. TCRbeta CDR3 regions were amplified from genomic DNA by means of the immunoSEQ Assay, a bias-controlled multiplex PCR. The authors' analysis ran thus. Within the assay, amplification of reference gene primers was used to estimate how many nucleated cells each sample contained. To quantify the absolute abundance of each unique TCRbeta CDR3 rearrangement, sequence reads were collapsed and filtered. Productive Simpson clonality was computed per sample as the square root of Simpson's diversity index over productive rearrangements. Entries here come from immuneACCESS through TCRdb and include only in-frame sequences with V and J called. Some clones fail to appear in such tables; in the studies checked, an unresolved V gene covers under half of the shortfall, and the cause of the remainder is unknown. From that table come the V and J calls and clone size; the DNA was used to work out D and trimming. Here the sample has around 200,000 clones; approximately 84% occur a single time. Together, the top ten hold less than 5.5% of the sample.

Each collaborating institution followed its own protocols to collect whole blood in K2EDTA tubes. For TCRbeta analysis, collaborators shipped samples in one of three forms: frozen whole blood, isolated PBMCs, or DNA extracted from either of those sample types. There are 15 amino acids in the CDR3, from cysteine to phenylalanine inclusive. Only the CDR3 region is kept as DNA, spanning 45 bases read in frame from base 1. Looking up the germline V gene yields CDR1 MDHEN and CDR2 SYDVKM. V gives up 6 bases and J gives up 4 bases, and the segment between their germline ends measures 16 bases. The sample is drawn from a study of blood T cell repertoires in COVID-19 (dated by TCRdb to the early 2020s). Notes on the research overall: Collaborator samples came from the United States, Italy and Spain and covered acute and convalescent phases of COVID-19. Samples came from the ongoing ImmuneRACE study (first 160 participants) plus 1,254 subjects from 6 global collaborators. Subjects who had been exposed to COVID-19, were actively infected with it, or had recovered from it provided the deeply sampled blood TCRbeta repertoires that made up the dataset. A freely available public database, intended as a resource for researchers studying the immune response to SARS-CoV-2, is where the repertoires were released. The prospective study material was composed of cDNA or gDNA derived from T cells, B-cell-depleted T cells, or PBMCs. A de-identified subject ID, COVID-19 status, age in years and sex were almost always included in the sample metadata. Where available, HLA class I and class II types were obtained from metadata supplied by the sample provider rather than from assay-based typing.

The investigation overall reported the following: How much clinical and demographic metadata was included differed by source and by participant, and the metadata was provided uncurated.

Sequencing was performed on peripheral blood. The V and J genes are TRBV28 and TRBJ1-3, with an unclear D gene assignment. The receptor's source is a woman aged 80 or older with acute or convalescent COVID-19. The CDR3 in this case is CASSSATTQGNTIYF. The sequenced DNA: TGTGCCAGCAGCTCCGCCACTACTCAGGGAAACACCATATATTTT.